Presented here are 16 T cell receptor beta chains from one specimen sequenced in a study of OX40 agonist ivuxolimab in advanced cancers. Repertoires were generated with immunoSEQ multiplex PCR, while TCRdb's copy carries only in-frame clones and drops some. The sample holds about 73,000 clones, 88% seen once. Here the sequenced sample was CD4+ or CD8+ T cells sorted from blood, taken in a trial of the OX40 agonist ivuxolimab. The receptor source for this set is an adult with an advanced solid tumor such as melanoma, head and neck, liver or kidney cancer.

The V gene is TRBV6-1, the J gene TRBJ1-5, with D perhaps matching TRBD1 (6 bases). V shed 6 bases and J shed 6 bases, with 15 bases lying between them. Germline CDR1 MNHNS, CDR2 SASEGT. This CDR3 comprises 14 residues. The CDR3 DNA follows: TGTGCCAGCAGGGGGGTGGCAGGGGCTCAGCCCCAGCATTTT. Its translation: CASRGVAGAQPQHF.

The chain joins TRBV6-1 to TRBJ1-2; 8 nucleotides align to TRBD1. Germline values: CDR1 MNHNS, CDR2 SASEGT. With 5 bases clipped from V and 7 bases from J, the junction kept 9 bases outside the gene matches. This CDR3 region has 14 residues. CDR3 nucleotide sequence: TGTGCCAGCAGTTCGACAGGGGTGGGGGCTGGCTACACCTTC. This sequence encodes CASSSTGVGAGYTF.

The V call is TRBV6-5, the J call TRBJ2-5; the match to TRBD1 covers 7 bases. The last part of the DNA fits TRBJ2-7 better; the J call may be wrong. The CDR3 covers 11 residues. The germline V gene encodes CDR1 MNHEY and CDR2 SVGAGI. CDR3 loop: CASQQGSEQYF. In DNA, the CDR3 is TGTGCCAGTCAACAGGGGAGCGAGCAGTACTTC.

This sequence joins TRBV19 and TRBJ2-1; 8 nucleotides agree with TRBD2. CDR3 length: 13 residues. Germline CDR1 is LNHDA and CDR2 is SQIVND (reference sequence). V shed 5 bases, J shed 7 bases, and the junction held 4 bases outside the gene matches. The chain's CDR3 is CASSPGLANEQFF. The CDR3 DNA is TGTGCCAGTAGTCCAGGACTAGCAAATGAGCAGTTCTTC.

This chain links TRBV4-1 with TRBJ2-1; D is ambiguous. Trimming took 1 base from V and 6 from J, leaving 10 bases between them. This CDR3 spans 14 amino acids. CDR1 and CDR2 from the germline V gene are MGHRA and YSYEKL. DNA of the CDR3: TGCGCCAGCAGCCAAGTATCTCGTGTCAATGAGCAGTTCTTC. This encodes CASSQVSRVNEQFF.

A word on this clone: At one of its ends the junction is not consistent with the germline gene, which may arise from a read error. Written as DNA, the CDR3 is TGTGCCAGCAGTGGCGGACAGGGGACTCTCTTC. It translates to CASSGGQGTLF. The chain employs TRBV6-5 and TRBJ2-7; 9 nucleotides match TRBD1. CDR3 length: 11 amino acids. Per the germline V gene, CDR1 is MNHEY and CDR2 is SVGAGI.

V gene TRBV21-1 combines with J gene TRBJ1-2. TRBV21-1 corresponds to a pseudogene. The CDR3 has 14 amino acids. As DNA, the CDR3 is TGTGCCAGCAGCAATGAGGGGACCCATTATGGCTACACCTTC. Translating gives CASSNEGTHYGYTF.

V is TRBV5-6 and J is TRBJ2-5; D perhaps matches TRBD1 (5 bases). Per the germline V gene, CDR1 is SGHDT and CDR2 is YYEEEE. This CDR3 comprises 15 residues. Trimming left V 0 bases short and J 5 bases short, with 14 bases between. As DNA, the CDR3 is TGTGCCAGCAGCTTGGCTGTCCAGGGTATGGAGACCCAGTACTTC. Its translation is CASSLAVQGMETQYF.

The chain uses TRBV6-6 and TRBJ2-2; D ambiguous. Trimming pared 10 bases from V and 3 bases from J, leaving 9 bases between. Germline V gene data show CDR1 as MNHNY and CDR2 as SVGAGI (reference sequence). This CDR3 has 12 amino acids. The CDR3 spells CATQRHTGELFF. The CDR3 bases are TGTGCCACCCAGAGGCACACCGGGGAGCTGTTTTTT.

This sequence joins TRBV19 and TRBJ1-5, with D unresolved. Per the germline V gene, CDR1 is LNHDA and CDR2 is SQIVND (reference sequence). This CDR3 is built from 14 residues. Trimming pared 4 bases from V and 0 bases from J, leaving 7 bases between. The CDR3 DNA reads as TGTGCCAGTAGTACCAGCGCTAGCAATCAGCCCCAGCATTTT. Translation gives CASSTSASNQPQHF.

DNA of the CDR3: TGCGCCAGCACCAGGGACACTGAAGCTTTCTTT. Translated: CASTRDTEAFF. The V call is TRBV4-1, the J call TRBJ1-1; D perhaps matches TRBD1 (5 bases). CDR1 and CDR2 (germline): MGHRA, YSYEKL. The CDR3 has 11 residues. The V end was cut by 7 bases, the J end by 3 bases, with 6 bases between.

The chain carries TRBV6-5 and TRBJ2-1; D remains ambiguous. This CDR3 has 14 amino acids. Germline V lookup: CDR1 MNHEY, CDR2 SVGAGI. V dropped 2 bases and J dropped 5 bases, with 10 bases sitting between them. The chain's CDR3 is CASSYGVVDNEQFF. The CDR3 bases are TGTGCCAGCAGTTACGGAGTCGTGGACAATGAGCAGTTCTTC.

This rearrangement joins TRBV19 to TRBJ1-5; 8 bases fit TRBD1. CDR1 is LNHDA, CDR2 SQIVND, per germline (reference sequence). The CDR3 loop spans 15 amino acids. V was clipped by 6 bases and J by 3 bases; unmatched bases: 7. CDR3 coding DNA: TGTGCCAGTAGAGGGGACAGGTTAATCAATCAGCCCCAGCATTTT. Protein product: CASRGDRLINQPQHF.

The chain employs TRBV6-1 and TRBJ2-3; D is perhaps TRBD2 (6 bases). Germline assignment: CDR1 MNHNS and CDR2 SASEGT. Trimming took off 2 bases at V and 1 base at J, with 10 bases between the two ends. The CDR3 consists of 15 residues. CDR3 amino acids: CASSELGLGTDTQYF. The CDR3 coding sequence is TGTGCCAGCAGTGAACTGGGACTTGGCACAGATACGCAGTATTTT.

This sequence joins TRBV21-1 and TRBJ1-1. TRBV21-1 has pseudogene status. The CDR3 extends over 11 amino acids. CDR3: CAGRSNTEAFF. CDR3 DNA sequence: TGTGCCGGACGCAGTAACACTGAAGCTTTCTTT.

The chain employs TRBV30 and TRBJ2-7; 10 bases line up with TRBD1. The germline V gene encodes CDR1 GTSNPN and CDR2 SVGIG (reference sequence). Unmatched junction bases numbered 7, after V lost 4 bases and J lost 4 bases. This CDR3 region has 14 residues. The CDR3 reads CAWMAWDRGYEQYF. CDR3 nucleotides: TGTGCCTGGATGGCCTGGGACAGGGGTTACGAGCAGTACTTC.